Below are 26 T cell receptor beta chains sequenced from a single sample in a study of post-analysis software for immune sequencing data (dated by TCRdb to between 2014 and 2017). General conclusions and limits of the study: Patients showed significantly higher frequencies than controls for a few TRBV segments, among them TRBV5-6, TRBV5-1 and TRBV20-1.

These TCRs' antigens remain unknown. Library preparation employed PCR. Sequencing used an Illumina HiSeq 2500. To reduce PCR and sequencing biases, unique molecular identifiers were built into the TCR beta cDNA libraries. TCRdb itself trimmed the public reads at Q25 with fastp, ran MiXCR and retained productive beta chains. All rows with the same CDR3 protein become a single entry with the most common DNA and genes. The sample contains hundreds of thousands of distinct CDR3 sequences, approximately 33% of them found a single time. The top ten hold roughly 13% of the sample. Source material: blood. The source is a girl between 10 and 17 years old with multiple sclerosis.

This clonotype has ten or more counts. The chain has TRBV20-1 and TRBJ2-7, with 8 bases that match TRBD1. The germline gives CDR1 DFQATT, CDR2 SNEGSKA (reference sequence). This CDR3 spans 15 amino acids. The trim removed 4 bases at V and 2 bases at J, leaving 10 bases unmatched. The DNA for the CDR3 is TGCAGTGCTATAAGTCCCAGACAGGGGACCTACGAGCAGTACTTC. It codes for CSAISPRQGTYEQYF.

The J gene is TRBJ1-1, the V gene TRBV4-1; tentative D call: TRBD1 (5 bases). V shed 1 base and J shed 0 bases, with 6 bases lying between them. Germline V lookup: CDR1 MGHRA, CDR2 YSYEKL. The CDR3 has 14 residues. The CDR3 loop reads CASSQGGVNTEAFF. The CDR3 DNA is TGCGCCAGCAGCCAAGGGGGGGTGAACACTGAAGCTTTCTTT.

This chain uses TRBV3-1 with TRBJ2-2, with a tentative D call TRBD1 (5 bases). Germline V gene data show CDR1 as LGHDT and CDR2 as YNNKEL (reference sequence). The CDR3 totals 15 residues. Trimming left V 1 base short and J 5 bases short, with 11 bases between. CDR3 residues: CASSQGSAGTGELFF. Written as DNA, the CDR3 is TGTGCCAGCAGCCAAGGATCGGCAGGGACCGGGGAGCTGTTTTTT.

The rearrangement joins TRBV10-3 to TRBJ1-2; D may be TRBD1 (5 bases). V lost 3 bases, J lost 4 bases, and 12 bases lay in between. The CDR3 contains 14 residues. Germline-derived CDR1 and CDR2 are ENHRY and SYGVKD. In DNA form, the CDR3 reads TGTGCCATCAGTGAACACGACAGTTCCTATGGCTACACCTTC. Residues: CAISEHDSSYGYTF.

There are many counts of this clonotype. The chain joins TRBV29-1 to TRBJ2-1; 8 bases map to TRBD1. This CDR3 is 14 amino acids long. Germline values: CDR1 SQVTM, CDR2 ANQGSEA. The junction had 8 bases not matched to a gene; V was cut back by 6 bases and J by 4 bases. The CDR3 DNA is TGCAGCGTGTCGACAGGGGATGGATACAATGAGCAGTTCTTC. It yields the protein CSVSTGDGYNEQFF.

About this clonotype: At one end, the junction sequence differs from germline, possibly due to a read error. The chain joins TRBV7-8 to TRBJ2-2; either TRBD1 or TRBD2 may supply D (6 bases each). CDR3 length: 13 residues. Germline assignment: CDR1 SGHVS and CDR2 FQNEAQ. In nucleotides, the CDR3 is TGTGTCAGCAGCCCCGGGGGCGGCGGGGAGCTGTTTTTT. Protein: CVSSPGGGGELFF.

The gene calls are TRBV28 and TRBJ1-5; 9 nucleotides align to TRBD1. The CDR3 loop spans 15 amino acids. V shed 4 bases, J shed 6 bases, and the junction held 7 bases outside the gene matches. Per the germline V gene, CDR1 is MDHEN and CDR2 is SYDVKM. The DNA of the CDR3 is TGTGCCAGCAGTTCCCCCCGACAGGGGGTTCAGCCCCAGCATTTT. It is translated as CASSSPRQGVQPQHF.

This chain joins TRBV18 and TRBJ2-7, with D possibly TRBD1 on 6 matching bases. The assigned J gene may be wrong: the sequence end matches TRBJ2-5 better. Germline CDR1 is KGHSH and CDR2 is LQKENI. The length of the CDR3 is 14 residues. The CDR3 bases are TGTGCCAGCCCGGGGCAGGGGCAACAAGAGACCCAGTACTTC. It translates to CASPGQGQQETQYF.

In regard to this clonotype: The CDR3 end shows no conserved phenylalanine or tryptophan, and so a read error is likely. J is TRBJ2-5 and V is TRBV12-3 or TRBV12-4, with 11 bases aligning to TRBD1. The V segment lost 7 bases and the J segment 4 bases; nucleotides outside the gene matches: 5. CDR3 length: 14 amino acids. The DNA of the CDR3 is TGTGCCAGCAAAGGACAGGGGGCAGGAGAGACCCAGTACTGC. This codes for CASKGQGAGETQYC.

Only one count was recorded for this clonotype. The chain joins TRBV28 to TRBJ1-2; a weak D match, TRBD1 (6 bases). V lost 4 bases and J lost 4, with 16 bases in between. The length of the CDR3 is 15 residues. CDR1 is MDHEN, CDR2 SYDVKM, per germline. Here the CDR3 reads CASSSPDSSGYGYTF. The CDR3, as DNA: TGTGCCAGCAGTTCCCCGGACAGTAGTGGCTATGGCTACACCTTC.

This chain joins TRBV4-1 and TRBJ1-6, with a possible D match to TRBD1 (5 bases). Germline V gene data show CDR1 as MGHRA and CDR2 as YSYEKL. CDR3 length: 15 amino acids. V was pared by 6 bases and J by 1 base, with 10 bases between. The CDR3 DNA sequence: TGCGCCAGCAGGGTTCAGGGATCCTATAATTCACCCCTCCACTTT. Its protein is CASRVQGSYNSPLHF.

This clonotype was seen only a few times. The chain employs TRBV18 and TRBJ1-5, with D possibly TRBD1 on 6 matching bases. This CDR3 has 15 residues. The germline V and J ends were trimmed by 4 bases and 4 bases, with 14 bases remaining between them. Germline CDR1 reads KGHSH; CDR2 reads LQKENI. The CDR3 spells CASSRTTGANQPQHF. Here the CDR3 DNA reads TGTGCCAGCTCACGGACGACAGGAGCAAATCAGCCCCAGCATTTT. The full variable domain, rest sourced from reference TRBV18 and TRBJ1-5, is NAGVMQNPRHLVRRRGQEARLRCSPMKGHSHVYWYRQLPEEGLKFMVYLQKENIIDESGMPKERFSAEFPKEGPSILRIQQVVRGDSAAYFCASSRTTGANQPQHFGDGTRLSIL.

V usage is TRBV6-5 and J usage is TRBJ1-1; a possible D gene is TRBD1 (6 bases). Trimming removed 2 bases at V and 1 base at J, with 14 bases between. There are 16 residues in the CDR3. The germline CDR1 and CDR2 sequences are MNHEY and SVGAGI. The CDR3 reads CASSYLPGAGNTEAFF. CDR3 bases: TGTGCCAGCAGTTACCTACCGGGGGCAGGGAACACTGAAGCTTTCTTT.

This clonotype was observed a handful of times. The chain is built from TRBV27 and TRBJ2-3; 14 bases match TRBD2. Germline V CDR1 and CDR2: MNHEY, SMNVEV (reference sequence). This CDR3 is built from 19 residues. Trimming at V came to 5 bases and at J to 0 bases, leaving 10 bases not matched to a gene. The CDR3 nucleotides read TGTGCCAGCAGTCTCCGACTAGCGGGGGGGCGGGCAAGCACAGATACGCAGTATTTT. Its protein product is CASSLRLAGGRASTDTQYF.

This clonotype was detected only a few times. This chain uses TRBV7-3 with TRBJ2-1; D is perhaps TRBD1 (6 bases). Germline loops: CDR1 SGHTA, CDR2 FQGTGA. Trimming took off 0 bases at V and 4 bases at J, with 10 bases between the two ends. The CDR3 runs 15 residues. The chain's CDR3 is CASSLTGQRYNEQFF. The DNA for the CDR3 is TGTGCCAGCAGCTTAACAGGACAGCGGTACAATGAGCAGTTCTTC.

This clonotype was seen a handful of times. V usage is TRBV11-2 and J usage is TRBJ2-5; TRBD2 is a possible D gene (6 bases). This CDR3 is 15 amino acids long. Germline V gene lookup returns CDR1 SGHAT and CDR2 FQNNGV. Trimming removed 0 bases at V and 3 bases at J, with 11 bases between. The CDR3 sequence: CASSLDWDLKETQYF. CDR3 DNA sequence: TGTGCCAGCAGCTTAGACTGGGACTTAAAAGAGACCCAGTACTTC.

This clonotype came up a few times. CDR3 bases: TGTGCCACCAGTGAAAGGGGGGGCGGGGATACGCAGTATTTT. Its translation is CATSERGGGDTQYF. This chain joins TRBV15 and TRBJ2-3; TRBD2 might be the D (7 bases). The CDR3 has 14 residues. Trimming removed 6 bases from V and 6 bases from J, with 16 bases in between. Germline values: CDR1 LNHNV, CDR2 YYDKDF (reference sequence).

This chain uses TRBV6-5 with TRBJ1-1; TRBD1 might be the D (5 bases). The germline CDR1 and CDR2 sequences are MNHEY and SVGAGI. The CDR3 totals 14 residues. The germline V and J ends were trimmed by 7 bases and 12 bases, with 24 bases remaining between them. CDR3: CASNPGPQTGKTFF. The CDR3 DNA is TGTGCCAGCAACCCGGGACCTCAAACCGGGAAAACTTTCTTT.

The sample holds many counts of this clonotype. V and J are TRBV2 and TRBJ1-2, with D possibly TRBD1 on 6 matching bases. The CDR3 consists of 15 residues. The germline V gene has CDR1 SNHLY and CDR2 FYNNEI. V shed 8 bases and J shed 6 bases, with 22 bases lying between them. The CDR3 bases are TGTGCCAGCGGGGGAGGGGGAGGCTATCGGGATGGCTACACCTTC. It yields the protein CASGGGGGYRDGYTF.

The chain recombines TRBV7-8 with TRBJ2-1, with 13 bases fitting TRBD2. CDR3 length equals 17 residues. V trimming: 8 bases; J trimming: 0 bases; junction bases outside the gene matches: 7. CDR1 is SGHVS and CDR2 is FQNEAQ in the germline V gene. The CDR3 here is CASAGTSGASSYNEQFF. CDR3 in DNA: TGTGCCAGCGCCGGGACTAGCGGGGCGAGCTCCTACAATGAGCAGTTCTTC.

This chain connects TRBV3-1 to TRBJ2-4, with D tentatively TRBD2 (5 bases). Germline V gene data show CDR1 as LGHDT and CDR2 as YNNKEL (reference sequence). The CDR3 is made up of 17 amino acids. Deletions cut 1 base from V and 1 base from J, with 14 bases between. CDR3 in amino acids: CASSQVVDGEAKNIQYF. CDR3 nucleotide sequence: TGTGCCAGCAGCCAAGTCGTAGACGGGGAGGCCAAAAACATTCAGTACTTC.

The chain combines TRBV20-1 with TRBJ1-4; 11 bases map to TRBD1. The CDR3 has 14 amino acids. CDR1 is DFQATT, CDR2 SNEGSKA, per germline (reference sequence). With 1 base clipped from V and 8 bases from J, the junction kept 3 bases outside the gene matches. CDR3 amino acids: CSARARTGGEKLFF. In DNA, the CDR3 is TGCAGTGCTAGAGCAAGGACAGGGGGCGAAAAACTGTTTTTT.

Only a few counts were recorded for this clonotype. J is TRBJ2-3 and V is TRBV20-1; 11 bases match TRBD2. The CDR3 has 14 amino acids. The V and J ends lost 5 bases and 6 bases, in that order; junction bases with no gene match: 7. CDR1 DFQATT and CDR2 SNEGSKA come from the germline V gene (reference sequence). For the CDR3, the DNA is TGCAGTGCTCCTACTAGCGGGAGAGTGGATACGCAGTATTTT. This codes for CSAPTSGRVDTQYF.

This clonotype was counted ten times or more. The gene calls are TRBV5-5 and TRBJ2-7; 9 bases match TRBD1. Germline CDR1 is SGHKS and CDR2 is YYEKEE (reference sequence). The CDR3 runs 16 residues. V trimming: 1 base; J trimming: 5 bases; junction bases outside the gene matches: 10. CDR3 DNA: TGTGCCAGCAGCTTGTATGCGGGACAGGGAAGTAACGAGCAGTACTTC. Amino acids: CASSLYAGQGSNEQYF.

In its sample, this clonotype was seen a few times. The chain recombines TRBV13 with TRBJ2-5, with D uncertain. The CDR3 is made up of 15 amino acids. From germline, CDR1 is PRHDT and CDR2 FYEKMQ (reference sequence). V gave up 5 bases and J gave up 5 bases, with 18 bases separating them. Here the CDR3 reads CASSPRTRSYETQYF. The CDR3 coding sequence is TGTGCCAGCAGCCCAAGGACGCGATCGTATGAGACCCAGTACTTC.

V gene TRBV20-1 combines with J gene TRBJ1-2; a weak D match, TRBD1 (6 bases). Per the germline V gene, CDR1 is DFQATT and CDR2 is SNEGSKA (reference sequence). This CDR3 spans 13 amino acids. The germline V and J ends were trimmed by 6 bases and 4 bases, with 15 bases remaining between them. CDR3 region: CSAYGQFLYGYTF. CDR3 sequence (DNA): TGCAGTGCCTATGGACAGTTTCTCTATGGCTACACCTTC.